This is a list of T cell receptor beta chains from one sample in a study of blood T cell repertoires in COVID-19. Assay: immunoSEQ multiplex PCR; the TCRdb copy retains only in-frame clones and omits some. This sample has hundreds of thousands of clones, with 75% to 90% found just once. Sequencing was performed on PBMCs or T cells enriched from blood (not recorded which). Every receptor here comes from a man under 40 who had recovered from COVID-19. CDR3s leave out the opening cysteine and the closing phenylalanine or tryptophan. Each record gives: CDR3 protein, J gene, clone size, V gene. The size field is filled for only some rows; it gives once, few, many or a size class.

ASSQVAGGAGANEKLF TRBJ1-4 - TRBV19
ASSLVRTGGGYT TRBJ1-2 - TRBV7-9
SASGGPDTTQY TRBJ2-3 - TRBV20-1
ATSRTTSGAVEQY TRBJ2-7 - TRBV15
ASSQDLAGTLLNTEAF TRBJ1-1 - TRBV3-1/TRBV3-2
ASSLRVSGRGDEQF TRBJ2-1 - TRBV7-9
ASSQGRAGGETQY TRBJ2-5 - TRBV3-1/TRBV3-2
ASSRRTSENTGELF TRBJ2-2 - TRBV4-2
ASSPSGTGGGYEQY TRBJ2-7 - TRBV5-1
ASSFTTGTSRTGELF TRBJ2-2 - TRBV7-9
ASSPLAATEAF TRBJ1-1 - TRBV28
ASSIGTGANTEAF TRBJ1-1 - TRBV19
ASSLDVQTEAF TRBJ1-1 - TRBV7-3
ASSSQVGANTGELF TRBJ2-2 - TRBV7-6
SVQGWNTEAF TRBJ1-1 - TRBV29-1
ASSLTGQGWETQY TRBJ2-5 - TRBV7-9
SIRAQGGDTQY TRBJ2-3 - TRBV29-1
ASGLQNSGNTIY TRBJ1-3 - TRBV12-5
ASSQVAGMGAF TRBJ1-1 - TRBV3-1/TRBV3-2
ATSDDKDYGYT TRBJ1-2 - TRBV24-1
ASSQYRDFTEAF TRBJ1-1 - TRBV14
ASSEQGAHQPQH TRBJ1-5 - TRBV9
SFPRRGSYNEQF TRBJ2-1 - TRBV29-1
ASSPPGLVGEQY TRBJ2-7 few TRBV5-6
SVAIAGDTTDTQY TRBJ2-3 - TRBV29-1
ASSPGGRSVVYEQY TRBJ2-7 - TRBV18
ASSSPTGWNNQPQH TRBJ1-5 - TRBV6-5
AISESPGSQPRY TRBJ2-7 - TRBV10-3
ASSVGTSESGELF TRBJ2-2 - TRBV9
ASSMTYDYEQY TRBJ2-7 - TRBV19
ASSLSGPGANEQF TRBJ2-1 - TRBV11-2
ASSEPAGGQGNQPQH TRBJ1-5 once TRBV2
ASSIRGSGTGVQY TRBJ2-7 few TRBV19
ATSRGQGPIRYEQY TRBJ2-7 - TRBV15
ASSVQVYTEAF TRBJ1-1 - TRBV9
AITSGTGVTEAF TRBJ1-1 many TRBV10-3
AISELWTSGNSYEQY TRBJ2-7 once TRBV10-3
ASSLDRGHEQY TRBJ2-7 - TRBV7-8
ASSQRGGYNEQF TRBJ2-1 - TRBV3-1/TRBV3-2
ASSLIQTPTGELF TRBJ2-2 - TRBV5-1
ASKSGEQF TRBJ2-1 - TRBV28
AWRKGAGNTIY TRBJ1-3 once TRBV30
ASSLRSDRPYGYT TRBJ1-2 - TRBV5-6
ASSPRTSPSHNEQF TRBJ2-1 - TRBV7-9
ATSDDGDRAGDTQY TRBJ2-3 - TRBV24-1
ASSRVPGTGSYEQY TRBJ2-7 - TRBV14
ASGLSLAESTDTQY TRBJ2-3 - TRBV12-5
ASRQGLGGQPQH TRBJ1-5 - TRBV2
ASSTIQGNTEAF TRBJ1-1 - TRBV9
ASSSQDRGDYGYT TRBJ1-2 - TRBV11-2
ASSSIYTDTQY TRBJ2-3 - TRBV12-3/TRBV12-4
ASSLDRGEQY TRBJ2-7 few TRBV5-1
ASSVGFGGQNEQF TRBJ2-1 - TRBV9
SVEGAAPYEQY TRBJ2-7 - TRBV29-1